This is a list of T cell receptor beta chains from one sample in a study of blood T cells in healthy people across ages. Via MiXCR, TCRdb re-called the 5' RACE reads, giving one row per CDR3 protein. The table lists about 400,000 distinct CDR3 sequences, over 45% of them singletons. The sample comprised blood. These receptors all stem from a man aged 55-75 years in good health. CDR3s leave out the opening cysteine and the closing phenylalanine or tryptophan. The order of the fields is V gene, J gene, D gene, CDR3 protein. The D gene is left open where the match is weak.

v_gene: TRBV2
j_gene: TRBJ2-1
d_gene: TRBD2
CDR3aa: ASRLLAGSFNEQF

v_gene: TRBV5-1
j_gene: TRBJ2-3
d_gene: TRBD1
CDR3aa: ASRGTAVTDTQY

v_gene: TRBV7-2
j_gene: TRBJ1-2
d_gene: -
CDR3aa: ASSLSPGHLNYGYT

v_gene: TRBV2
j_gene: TRBJ2-1
d_gene: TRBD2
CDR3aa: ASRSQGLAGKEQF

v_gene: TRBV7-9
j_gene: TRBJ2-5
d_gene: TRBD2
CDR3aa: ASSGGGETQY

v_gene: TRBV10-3
j_gene: TRBJ2-7
d_gene: -
CDR3aa: AISGEAIYEQY

v_gene: TRBV6-5
j_gene: TRBJ1-1
d_gene: -
CDR3aa: ASSYGRTVQPNTEAF

v_gene: TRBV20-1
j_gene: TRBJ2-5
d_gene: TRBD2
CDR3aa: SARDDWGGGETQY

v_gene: TRBV28
j_gene: TRBJ2-1
d_gene: -
CDR3aa: ASSLVGETQF

v_gene: TRBV5-1
j_gene: TRBJ2-1
d_gene: TRBD1
CDR3aa: ASSLRTGYNEQF

v_gene: TRBV15
j_gene: TRBJ2-7
d_gene: -
CDR3aa: ATSRDTRYEQY

v_gene: TRBV12-3/TRBV12-4
j_gene: TRBJ2-3
d_gene: -
CDR3aa: ASSLSQNTDTQY

v_gene: TRBV29-1
j_gene: TRBJ2-1
d_gene: TRBD2
CDR3aa: SVEDPFGEGTYNEQF

v_gene: TRBV15
j_gene: TRBJ1-3
d_gene: TRBD1
CDR3aa: ATRKGAAGNTIY

v_gene: TRBV5-6
j_gene: TRBJ2-5
d_gene: TRBD1
CDR3aa: ASSPQGYGEY

v_gene: TRBV20-1
j_gene: TRBJ2-2
d_gene: -
CDR3aa: SARVAGGELF

v_gene: TRBV30
j_gene: TRBJ2-5
d_gene: TRBD1
CDR3aa: AWETGPSTGQY

v_gene: TRBV6-5
j_gene: TRBJ1-2
d_gene: TRBD1
CDR3aa: ASRPTGDKCGYT

v_gene: TRBV15
j_gene: TRBJ2-4
d_gene: TRBD1
CDR3aa: ATSRGAGTGENIQY

v_gene: TRBV20-1
j_gene: TRBJ2-7
d_gene: -
CDR3aa: SARPPLRREQY

v_gene: TRBV20-1
j_gene: TRBJ1-2
d_gene: TRBD1
CDR3aa: SARERTGGGSYGYT

v_gene: TRBV29-1
j_gene: TRBJ2-5
d_gene: -
CDR3aa: SVGGGAGIEETQY

v_gene: TRBV20-1
j_gene: TRBJ2-7
d_gene: TRBD1
CDR3aa: SAFRTGTPYEQY

v_gene: TRBV25-1
j_gene: TRBJ2-1
d_gene: TRBD2
CDR3aa: ASSEPSSGRARNEQF

v_gene: TRBV29-1
j_gene: TRBJ2-5
d_gene: -
CDR3aa: SVEEGSGQETQY

v_gene: TRBV4-3
j_gene: TRBJ1-5
d_gene: -
CDR3aa: ASSQDWHQPQH

v_gene: TRBV20-1
j_gene: TRBJ1-1
d_gene: -
CDR3aa: SASKGGDTEAF